The sequence of this T cell receptor beta chain was determined in a study of tumor-infiltrating lymphocytes in primary liver carcinoma. Study-wide context: The patients, men and women alike, were aged 30 to 69 years. Findings and caveats of the study: In tumor-adjacent and tumor-blood pairs, overlap was lower than in tumor region pairs. It was observed that only about 7.5-24% of the top clones appeared in every one of the five tumor regions.

Details on this clonotype: The antigen remains unidentified. This clone may be a read error of a much larger clone one base away.

CDR1 MNHNS and CDR2 SASEGT come from the germline V gene. This CDR3 is built from 11 residues. Trimming removed 3 bases from V and 4 bases from J, with 3 bases in between. Scientists recovered RNA and DNA together from around 18-30 mg of unsorted bulk tissue. Every single tumor sample held over 75% viable tumor cells. A constant-region primer served to make TCR beta cDNA from about 0.5 ug total RNA. TCR beta libraries came from three nested multiplex PCR rounds using slightly modified ARM-PCR. TRBV1-TRBV30 forward primers paired with a C-beta reverse primer drove the first two PCR rounds, 10 cycles each. From the multiplex PCR reads, TCRdb called clonotypes with MiXCR, one entry per CDR3 protein. In the table there are roughly 120,000 distinct CDR3 sequences, roughly three fifths of which are singletons.

The origin of this receptor is a woman aged 55-69 years with primary liver carcinoma and hepatitis B virus infection. Sample: liver tumor tissue from sampling region 1. Subset indicated: tumor region T1, superior pole. This rearrangement joins TRBV6-1 to TRBJ1-2; D gene uncertain. CDR3 loop: CASSDLYGYTF. CDR3 DNA: TGTGCCAGCAGTGACCTCTATGGCTACACCTTC.